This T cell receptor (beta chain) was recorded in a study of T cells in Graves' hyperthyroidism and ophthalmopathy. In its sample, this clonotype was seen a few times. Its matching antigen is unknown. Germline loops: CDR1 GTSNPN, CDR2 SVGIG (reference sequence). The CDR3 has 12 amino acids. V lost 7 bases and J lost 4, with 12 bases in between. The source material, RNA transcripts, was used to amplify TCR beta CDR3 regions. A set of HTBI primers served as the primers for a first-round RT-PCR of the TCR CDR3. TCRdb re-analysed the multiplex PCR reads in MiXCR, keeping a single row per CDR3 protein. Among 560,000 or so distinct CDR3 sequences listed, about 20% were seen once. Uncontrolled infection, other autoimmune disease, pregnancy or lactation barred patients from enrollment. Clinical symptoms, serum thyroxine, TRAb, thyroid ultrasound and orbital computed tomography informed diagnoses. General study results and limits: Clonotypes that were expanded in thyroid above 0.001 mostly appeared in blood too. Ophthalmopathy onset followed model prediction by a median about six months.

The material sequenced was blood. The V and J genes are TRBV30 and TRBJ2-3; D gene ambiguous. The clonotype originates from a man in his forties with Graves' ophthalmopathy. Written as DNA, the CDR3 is TGTGCCTCCCTCCGCCAAGCAGATACGCAGTATTTT. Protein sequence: CASLRQADTQYF. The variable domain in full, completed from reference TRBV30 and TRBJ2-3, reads SQTIHQWPATLVQPVGSPLSLECTVEGTSNPNLYWYRQAAGRGLQLLFYSVGIGQISSEVPQNLSASRPQDRQFILSSKKLLLSDSGFYLCASLRQADTQYFGPGTRLTVL.